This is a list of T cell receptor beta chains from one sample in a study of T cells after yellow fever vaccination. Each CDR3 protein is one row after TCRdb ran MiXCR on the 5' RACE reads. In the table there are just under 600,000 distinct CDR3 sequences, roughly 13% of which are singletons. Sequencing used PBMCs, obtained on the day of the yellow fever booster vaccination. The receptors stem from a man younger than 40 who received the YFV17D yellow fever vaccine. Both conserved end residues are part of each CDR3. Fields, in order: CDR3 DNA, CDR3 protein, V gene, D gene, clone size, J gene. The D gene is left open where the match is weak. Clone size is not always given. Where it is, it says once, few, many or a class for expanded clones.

cdr3_nt: TGTGCCAGCAGTGGGGGCGTTAGTGAGACCCAGTACTTC; cdr3_aa: CASSGGVSETQYF; v_call: TRBV28; d_call: NA; clone_size: NA; j_call: TRBJ2-5
cdr3_nt: TGTGCCAGCAACGTGGGGGGGAGGGCCCCCGGGGAGCTGTTTTTT; cdr3_aa: CASNVGGRAPGELFF; v_call: TRBV12-3/TRBV12-4; d_call: TRBD2; clone_size: few; j_call: TRBJ2-2
cdr3_nt: TGTGCCAGCAGCAAGAGTTTGGGCGAGACCCAGTACTTC; cdr3_aa: CASSKSLGETQYF; v_call: TRBV7-2; d_call: NA; clone_size: many; j_call: TRBJ2-5
cdr3_nt: TGTGCCAGCAAGGCCAGCGGGAGTGTGAATGAGCAGTTCTTC; cdr3_aa: CASKASGSVNEQFF; v_call: TRBV6-2/TRBV6-3; d_call: TRBD2; clone_size: many; j_call: TRBJ2-1
cdr3_nt: TGTGCCAGCAGCTTATTCGGCCGGGCGGCCGCGCCTGAGCAGTTCTTC; cdr3_aa: CASSLFGRAAAPEQFF; v_call: TRBV7-2; d_call: NA; clone_size: few; j_call: TRBJ2-1
cdr3_nt: TGTGCCATCTGTTTTACCCCTCCCGCGACTAGCGGGGCCTACGAGCAGTACTTC; cdr3_aa: CAICFTPPATSGAYEQYF; v_call: TRBV3-1; d_call: TRBD2; clone_size: NA; j_call: TRBJ2-7
cdr3_nt: TGCAGTGCTTGGACTAGCGGAGCTCAAGAGACCCAGTACTTC; cdr3_aa: CSAWTSGAQETQYF; v_call: TRBV20-1; d_call: TRBD2; clone_size: NA; j_call: TRBJ2-5
cdr3_nt: TGTGCCAGCAGCGATACGGACAGCGGCTATGGCTACACCTTC; cdr3_aa: CASSDTDSGYGYTF; v_call: TRBV7-9; d_call: NA; clone_size: NA; j_call: TRBJ1-2
cdr3_nt: TGTGCCAGCAGCGGTGGTACAGGTCTCTACGAGCAGTACTTC; cdr3_aa: CASSGGTGLYEQYF; v_call: TRBV9; d_call: NA; clone_size: many; j_call: TRBJ2-7
cdr3_nt: TGTGCCAGCAGCGAACGGGACCCATTCTACAATGAGCAGTTCTTC; cdr3_aa: CASSERDPFYNEQFF; v_call: TRBV7-2; d_call: NA; clone_size: few; j_call: TRBJ2-1
cdr3_nt: TGTGCCAGCTCTCTCTGGAGCGGGGGAACCTACGAGCAGTACTTC; cdr3_aa: CASSLWSGGTYEQYF; v_call: TRBV7-3; d_call: TRBD2; clone_size: few; j_call: TRBJ2-7
cdr3_nt: TGCAGCGTTGGGGCTGCCACTGAAGCTTTCTTT; cdr3_aa: CSVGAATEAFF; v_call: TRBV29-1; d_call: NA; clone_size: few; j_call: TRBJ1-1
cdr3_nt: TGTGCCAGTAGCGCCTCCTCAACCACGCAGTATTTT; cdr3_aa: CASSASSTTQYF; v_call: TRBV19; d_call: NA; clone_size: few; j_call: TRBJ2-3
cdr3_nt: TGTGCCAGCAGTGTATATGGGGGAAGCACTGAAGCTTTCTTT; cdr3_aa: CASSVYGGSTEAFF; v_call: TRBV27; d_call: NA; clone_size: few; j_call: TRBJ1-1
cdr3_nt: TGTGCCAGCAGCGTTCCCGGGACTAGCACAGATACGCAGTATTTT; cdr3_aa: CASSVPGTSTDTQYF; v_call: TRBV7-9; d_call: NA; clone_size: NA; j_call: TRBJ2-3
cdr3_nt: TGTGCCAGCAGGAGTAGACAGGGGGTAAGAGAAAACACTGAAGCTTTCTTT; cdr3_aa: CASRSRQGVRENTEAFF; v_call: TRBV6-5; d_call: TRBD1; clone_size: NA; j_call: TRBJ1-1
cdr3_nt: TGTGCCATCAGCCTCCTAGGGAGCCATGAGCAGTTCTTC; cdr3_aa: CAISLLGSHEQFF; v_call: TRBV10-3; d_call: NA; clone_size: few; j_call: TRBJ2-1
cdr3_nt: TGCGCCAGCAGCCAAGAGTGGGGTAGGATCCTAACCGGGGAGCTGTTTTTT; cdr3_aa: CASSQEWGRILTGELFF; v_call: TRBV4-3; d_call: NA; clone_size: NA; j_call: TRBJ2-2
cdr3_nt: TGTGCCATCACCCCGGACTTCACCGGGGAGCTGTTTTTT; cdr3_aa: CAITPDFTGELFF; v_call: TRBV10-3; d_call: NA; clone_size: NA; j_call: TRBJ2-2
cdr3_nt: TGTGCCAGCAGCTTGACAGCAGCTGAGCGGGAGAAATACGAGCAGTACTTC; cdr3_aa: CASSLTAAEREKYEQYF; v_call: TRBV5-4; d_call: TRBD2; clone_size: NA; j_call: TRBJ2-7
cdr3_nt: TGTGCCAGCACTTCCGGGACCGGTGAAGCTTTCTTT; cdr3_aa: CASTSGTGEAFF; v_call: TRBV6-2/TRBV6-3; d_call: NA; clone_size: few; j_call: TRBJ1-1
cdr3_nt: TGTGCCAGCAAGGAGTATAGCAATCAGCCCCAGCATTTT; cdr3_aa: CASKEYSNQPQHF; v_call: TRBV28; d_call: NA; clone_size: NA; j_call: TRBJ1-5